The rows below give T cell receptor beta chains drawn from one sample of a study of blood T cell repertoires in COVID-19. Sequenced by immunoSEQ multiplex PCR; TCRdb stores in-frame clones only, minus some. In the table there are roughly 200,000 clones, around 81% of which are singletons. Sequencing input: peripheral blood. These receptors were collected from a man in his forties or fifties with active or convalescent COVID-19. CDR3s include the opening cysteine and the closing phenylalanine or tryptophan. A D gene is named only where the DNA matches it firmly. A row's size may be missing; if present it is once, few, many or a size class.

D gene | J gene | clone size | V gene | CDR3 DNA | CDR3 protein
. | TRBJ1-1 | . | TRBV18 | TGTGCCAGCTCGGGAGGGGCCATCGCTTTCTTT | CASSGGAIAFF
TRBD1 | TRBJ1-6 | few | TRBV27 | TGTGCCAGCAGGCCGGGACAGCACTATTCACCCCTCCACTTT | CASRPGQHYSPLHF
TRBD1 | TRBJ1-2 | . | TRBV30 | TGTGCCTGGAGATTGTCAGGGGGCGCCTATGGCTACACCTTC | CAWRLSGGAYGYTF
TRBD1 | TRBJ1-2 | . | TRBV27 | TGTGCCAGCAGAAGTACAGGGGGCAACTATGGCTACACCTTC | CASRSTGGNYGYTF
. | TRBJ1-5 | once | TRBV10-1 | TGCGCCAGCCAGAGAGTGGGGGCTAGCAATCAGCCCCAGCATTTT | CASQRVGASNQPQHF
. | TRBJ1-3 | . | TRBV30 | TGTGCCTGGAGAGACCCCGGGACTGCTAGCTCTGGAAACACCATATATTTT | CAWRDPGTASSGNTIYF
. | TRBJ1-4 | . | TRBV28 | TGTGCCAGCAGCCCCGCCGGGTCCCCGTCAACTAATGAAAAACTGTTTTTT | CASSPAGSPSTNEKLFF
. | TRBJ1-6 | . | TRBV4-1 | TGCCCCAGCAGCCAACTCGGTCGGAGCTCCTATAATTCACCCCTCCACTTT | CPSSQLGRSSYNSPLHF
TRBD1 | TRBJ1-1 | . | TRBV5-1 | TGCGCCAGCAGCTTTCTTCAGGGGGCTGATACTGAAGCTTTCTTT | CASSFLQGADTEAFF
. | TRBJ1-6 | . | TRBV7-2 | TGTGCCAGCAGTTCCCCAACAGGGCCCCCCACTGCAAATTCACCCCTCCACTTT | CASSSPTGPPTANSPLHF
. | TRBJ1-5 | . | TRBV12-3/TRBV12-4 | TGTGCCAGCAGACGGGGAAAGGGTCAGCCCCAGCATTTT | CASRRGKGQPQHF
. | TRBJ1-2 | . | TRBV6-5 | TGTGCCAGCATTAATTGGCTCCAGTATGGCTACACCTTC | CASINWLQYGYTF
. | TRBJ2-5 | . | TRBV9 | TGTGCCAGCAGCCCGACAGGGAGGCAAGAGACCCAGTACTTC | CASSPTGRQETQYF
. | TRBJ2-3 | . | TRBV7-8 | TGTGCCAGCAGCACAGGACAGAGTAGCACAGATACGCAGTATTTT | CASSTGQSSTDTQYF
. | TRBJ2-3 | . | TRBV10-1 | TGCGCCAGCAGTGAGAAAGAAGACAGTACAGACCCGCCTTGCGATACGCAGTATTTT | CASSEKEDSTDPPCDTQYF